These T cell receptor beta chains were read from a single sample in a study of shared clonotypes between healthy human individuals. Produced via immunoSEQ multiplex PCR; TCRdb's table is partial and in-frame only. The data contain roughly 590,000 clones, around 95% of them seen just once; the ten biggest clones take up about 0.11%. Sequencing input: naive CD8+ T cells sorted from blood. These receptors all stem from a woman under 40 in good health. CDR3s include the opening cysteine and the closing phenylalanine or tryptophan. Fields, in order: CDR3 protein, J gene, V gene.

cdr3_aa: CASSTSGDVSETQYF
j_call: TRBJ2-5
v_call: TRBV9

cdr3_aa: CASRGDRGEQYF
j_call: TRBJ2-7
v_call: TRBV27

cdr3_aa: CASSMGYSEQYF
j_call: TRBJ2-7
v_call: TRBV19

cdr3_aa: CASSPPGNQPQHF
j_call: TRBJ1-5
v_call: TRBV18

cdr3_aa: CASSVAGRGLGEQYF
j_call: TRBJ2-7
v_call: TRBV9

cdr3_aa: CASSLQGFEQYF
j_call: TRBJ2-7
v_call: TRBV5-6

cdr3_aa: CASSPPSGRAPYNEQFF
j_call: TRBJ2-1
v_call: TRBV27

cdr3_aa: CASSPTGTDNTEAFF
j_call: TRBJ1-1
v_call: TRBV4-1

cdr3_aa: CASSLAGSGSTTYEQYF
j_call: TRBJ2-7
v_call: TRBV7-9

cdr3_aa: CASSSTSGRDNEQFF
j_call: TRBJ2-1
v_call: TRBV4-1

cdr3_aa: CASTGGGIRYF
j_call: TRBJ2-7
v_call: TRBV21-1

cdr3_aa: CASSDEQFF
j_call: TRBJ2-1
v_call: TRBV2

cdr3_aa: CASSLEGLAVYEQYF
j_call: TRBJ2-7
v_call: TRBV28

cdr3_aa: CASSQVPTSGFYEQYF
j_call: TRBJ2-7
v_call: TRBV4-1

cdr3_aa: CASSPGYSEQFF
j_call: TRBJ2-1
v_call: TRBV7-9

cdr3_aa: CASSGDSKNIQYF
j_call: TRBJ2-4
v_call: TRBV5-4

cdr3_aa: CASSMYLQETQYF
j_call: TRBJ2-5
v_call: TRBV19

cdr3_aa: CASSQMYLADQYNEQFF
j_call: TRBJ2-1
v_call: TRBV19